This TCR beta chain emerged from a study of shared clonotypes between healthy human individuals (dated by TCRdb to 2020 to 2022). Regarding the study in general: The cohort comprised two women and three men aged 18 to 49 years. For each donor, three plates each were used for CD4 naive and CD4 memory, two plates were used for CD8 naive, and one plate was used for CD8 memory. To estimate repertoire size and how much clonotypes are shared between individuals, the study performed deep sequencing of blood TCR repertoires from a few healthy adults. To increase sequencing depth and limit assay-specific biases, TCR repertoire library preparation and sequencing were carried out by different laboratories using diverse techniques. Between about 0.8 and 8.9 billion PBMCs per donor were obtained by leukapheresis. Summary of the overall study and its limitations: Clonotypes shared by all four sorted-subset donors showed higher generation probabilities than non-shared clonotypes. Incomplete sequencing was indicated by rarefaction of sorted-subset datasets, despite the large sequencing depth. Sampling was restricted to blood, and TCR repertoires in tissue are likely to differ from TCR repertoires in blood. About 5% of naive CD4, roughly 3.5% of naive CD8, approximately 2% of memory CD4, and 0.35% to 0.4% of memory CD8 clonotypes were shared across a handful of donors. Naive subsets generally had larger estimated clonotype richness than memory subsets did. Pairwise subsampling indicated that sequencing depth was expected to affect the degree of clonotype sharing among donors. Because the study included a small number of donors, the genetic and exposure-history diversity represented was limited.

Using the deep immunoSEQ assay, multiplex PCR amplified TCR CDR3 regions from genomic DNA. Extracted genomic DNA from each cell subset was spread evenly across all wells of several immunoSEQ 96-well plates, with each plate serving as a replicate. For sorted subsets, 200 to 250 ng of genomic DNA, equivalent to tens of thousands of T cell genomes, went into each replicate PCR. Purified libraries were quantified with a Qubit 3.0 fluorometer, sized on a Bioanalyzer 2100, and re-quantified with the KAPA Library Quantification kit. Every immunoSEQ 96-well plate was sequenced on a separate single-read 150-cycle Illumina NextSeq 550 flow cell. For the original study's pipeline: Because the immunoSEQ output included only junctional sequences and no quality scores, the filtering could not be the same as the filtering used for full-length reads. Sequences were annotated with PyIR, a Python wrapper for IgBLAST v1.9, using IMGT germline references to assign V/J genes and CDR3. Reads were removed for weak V/J assignments (E-value above 1e-6), missing CDR3, stop codons, out-of-frame junctions, or ambiguous translated residues. A V3J clonotype was defined by an identical inferred V gene, J gene, and CDR3 amino acid sequence. Percentage overlap between repertoires was calculated by dividing the number of shared unique clonotypes by the size of the smaller repertoire. Repertoire richness was assessed with RTK rarefaction, the Chao1 estimator, and Recon v2.1 estimates of unobserved clonotypes. Generation probabilities were computed with OLGA for all TCRbeta clonotypes obtained by the gDNA method from several donors. Sourced from immuneACCESS, this table was stored by TCRdb with only in-frame sequences that have V and J called. A share of the clones is absent; for the studies checked, an unresolved V gene accounts for under half, and the remainder has no known explanation. V and J calls and clone size are those listed in that table; D and trimming were worked out from the DNA. The sample includes 150,000 to 200,000 clones, with approximately 70% observed a single time. Under 11% of the sample belongs to the ten largest clones.

Donors were healthy HIV-negative adults with no recently reported acute infections or vaccinations. Only Caucasian adults living in Nashville, Tennessee, USA were represented among the donors. Magnetic negative selection was used to enrich CD4+ T cells, after which naive cells were positively selected on CD45RA and the negative fraction became the memory subset. After blood collection by leukapheresis, PBMCs were isolated using Ficoll-Histopaque density gradient centrifugation and then cryopreserved in the vapor phase of liquid nitrogen. Analytical flow cytometry was used to check the purity and quantity of each magnetically sorted T cell population. From each sorted fraction, genomic DNA was isolated and quantified by UV absorbance on a Nanodrop 2000c. Deletion took 7 bases off V and 6 bases off J, with a span of 13 bases between the germline ends. Including cysteine and phenylalanine, the CDR3 has 12 amino acids. Only the CDR3 region is kept as DNA, spanning 36 bases read in frame from base 1. The germline V gene yields MNHEY for CDR1 and SVGAGI for CDR2.

About this clone itself: Its antigen is not yet known. Qualities for individual bases were not recorded, and no much larger clone is one base off.

This chain is built from TRBV6-5 and TRBJ2-7; TRBD2 could be the D gene, as 6 bases match. The sequence was obtained from a man aged 25-45 years in good health. The sequencing input was memory CD4+ T cells sorted from blood. The cell subset or site label here, explained by the study, means: CD45RA-negative fraction. This receptor carries the CDR3 CASKGVAAEQYF. The DNA sequence reads TGTGCCAGCAAGGGTGTAGCGGCCGAGCAGTACTTC.